Given below is one T cell receptor beta chain in context. Its cognate antigen has yet to be identified. Base qualities are not at hand, and no much larger clone is one base apart. This sample was included in a study of OX40 agonist ivuxolimab in advanced cancers. Looking at the study overall: Ivuxolimab was an agonistic, fully human IgG2 monoclonal antibody directed against OX40 (CD134), a costimulatory receptor. Intravenous ivuxolimab was administered to patients every 2 weeks at six dose levels: 0.01, 0.1, 0.3, 1.5, 3 and 10 mg/kg. Of the approximately 50 dose-escalation patients, hepatocellular carcinoma was present in some 19, melanoma in around 15, renal cell carcinoma in 9 and head and neck cancer in 9. A male proportion of roughly 80% and a mean age of approximately 58 years, ranging from 23 to 79, were recorded for the dose-escalation cohort. Patients were allowed to have had prior anti-PD-1, anti-PD-L1 or anti-CTLA-4 therapy, and approximately 37% of the dose-escalation patients had been treated with checkpoint inhibitors. Three dose-escalation patients achieved partial responses, one with hepatocellular carcinoma and two with cutaneous melanoma. The purpose of peripheral TCRbeta sequencing was to test whether ivuxolimab changed TCR sequence diversity and led to clonal T-cell expansion. The monotherapy dose-escalation portion (N ≈ 50 patients) of the phase I ivuxolimab trial is reported in the paper.

What the study reported, not specific to this receptor: At doses from 0.1 to 3.0 mg/kg, clonal expansion was seen in both CD4+ and CD8+ blood T cells between baseline and week 6. In partial responders in the 0.1-3.0 mg/kg groups, normalized peripheral clonal expansion was found to be among the lowest, especially among CD8+ T cells. After ivuxolimab, expanded clones were on average more numerous among CD8+ T cells than among CD4+ T cells. Which antigens the clonally expanded peripheral T cells were specific for was not determined. Low levels of normalized T-cell clonal expansion were also seen in some nonresponding patients.

The trial excluded patients who had a history of autoimmune disease or were on systemic immunosuppression. Peripheral blood for TCR sequencing was drawn from every dose cohort at baseline, at cycle 4 day 1 and at cycle 7 day 1. Samples came from an open-label, multicenter, first-in-human phase I dose-escalation trial of ivuxolimab. Adults with locally advanced or metastatic melanoma, renal cell carcinoma, hepatocellular carcinoma or head and neck squamous cell carcinoma were enrolled in the trial. Before TCR sequencing, CD4+ and CD8+ T cells were separately sorted from peripheral blood. As encoded in the germline V gene, CDR1 is MGHRA while CDR2 is YSYEKL. The CDR3, cysteine through phenylalanine, is 14 amino acids long. The DNA shown is the 42-base CDR3, in frame from base 1. The V end loses 0 bases and the J end loses 5 bases, and a stretch of 11 bases separates them. Genomic DNA was extracted from sorted cells for sequencing of the TCRbeta CDR3 region. The immunoSEQ Assay was used to sequence the TCRbeta CDR3 regions. In its TCRdb copy, this immuneACCESS table keeps in-frame sequences only and misses some clones. Where compared with another copy, unresolved V genes explain less than half of these, and the others have no known cause. A total of 30,000 to 40,000 clones appear in this sample, around nine tenths of them only once. Jointly, the top ten make up about 4.2% of the sample.

This chain is built from TRBV4-1 and TRBJ2-7; the D gene assignment is ambiguous. The TCR was taken from an adult with an advanced solid tumor such as melanoma, head and neck, liver or kidney cancer. Source: CD4+ or CD8+ T cells sorted from blood, taken in a trial of the OX40 agonist ivuxolimab. The CDR3 sequence is CASSQDLAKNEQYF. DNA sequence: TGCGCCAGCAGCCAAGATTTGGCGAAAAACGAGCAGTACTTC.